This T cell receptor beta chain stems from a study of regulatory T cells in long-lasting Graves disease. Study observations and caveats: When disease was persistent, TRBV28, TRBJ1-2 and TRBJ2-5 were the favored segments. Public clonotype sharing was higher in persistent than newly diagnosed patients.

Regarding this clonotype: The antigen is unknown.

Time point noted: persistent/refractory GD, antithyroid drugs over 5 years with positive TRAb. PBMC RNA was the source of the TCR library. Arm-PCR of CDR3 regions and iRepertoire HTBI primers were the basis on which TCR beta libraries were built. TCRdb re-analysed the multiplex PCR reads in MiXCR, keeping a single row per CDR3 protein. The top ten clones hold 29% of a sample with nearly 350,000 distinct CDR3 sequences, roughly a fifth of them seen once. The CDR3 is 12 residues long. Trimming shortened V by 6 bases and J by 5 bases, and 10 bases separated the two germline ends. Germline values: CDR1 ENHRY, CDR2 SYGVKD.

Sequencing used peripheral blood mononuclear cells (PBMCs), obtained when the disease was refractory, from a patient treated with antithyroid drugs. The V and J genes are TRBV10-3 and TRBJ1-1; D is uncertain. This sequence was found in a female donor with Graves disease. As DNA, the CDR3 is TGTGCCATCAGCAGCCGAGGGACTGAAGCTTTCTTT. Residues: CAISSRGTEAFF.